The 10 T cell receptor beta chains presented below share a single source sample, sequenced in a study of human T cells and chemical hapten exposure. TCRdb recomputed calls from the RACE reads with MiXCR, one row per CDR3 protein. Of roughly 180,000 distinct CDR3 sequences in the sample, approximately 20% are singletons; the top ten hold about 7%. Sample time point: patch test 1, 2 weeks after DPC sensitization. Noted treatment: therapeutic diphenylcyclopropenone sensitization with weekly scalp DPC. The specimen was whole blood, collected in connection with sensitization to the hapten diphenylcyclopropenone (DPC). These receptors originate from a woman aged 45-59 years with alopecia areata. Some clones in this sample may be carry-over from other donors' samples.

Only a few counts were recorded for this clonotype. This rearrangement joins TRBV21-1 to TRBJ2-1; the table's D gene call, TRBD2, was not cross checked with the DNA. TRBV21-1 is listed as a pseudogene. The CDR3 length is 15 residues. The CDR3 DNA sequence: TGTGCCAGCAGCGCCACACTAGCGGGAGAACATGAGCAGTTCTTC. It encodes CASSATLAGEHEQFF.

The rearrangement links TRBV20-1 to TRBJ1-5; D not certain. The CDR3 length is 17 residues. Germline CDR1 reads DFQATT; CDR2 reads SNEGSKA (reference sequence). Trimming left V 0 bases short and J 0 bases short, with 15 bases between. The CDR3 spells CSARDPLDGNSNQPQHF. The CDR3 DNA reads TGCAGTGCTAGAGACCCCCTGGACGGGAATAGCAATCAGCCCCAGCATTTT.

This chain links TRBV4-2 with TRBJ1-2; maybe TRBD1 (5 bases). CDR3 length: 13 residues. Trimming shortened V by 3 bases and J by 7 bases, and 12 bases separated the two germline ends. Per germline, CDR1 LGHNA and CDR2 YNFKEQ. In nucleotides, the CDR3 is TGTGCCAGCAGCCAGGCAGGGTTTGTTGGCTACACCTTC. It translates to CASSQAGFVGYTF.

This clonotype showed up many times. This chain connects TRBV5-1 to TRBJ2-1; 8 bases align to TRBD1. Germline CDR1 is SGHRS and CDR2 is YFSETQ. This CDR3 contains 14 residues. After removal of 5 bases from V and 1 base from J, the junction contained 2 bases not matched to a gene. The DNA of the CDR3 is TGCGCCAGCAGGGGACAGGCTTCCTACAATGAGCAGTTCTTC. Protein sequence: CASRGQASYNEQFF. Together with reference TRBV5-1 and TRBJ2-1, the CDR3 gives the full variable domain: KAGVTQTPRYLIKTRGQQVTLSCSPISGHRSVSWYQQTPGQGLQFLFEYFSETQRNKGNFPGRFSGRQFSNSRSEMNVSTLELGDSALYLCASRGQASYNEQFFGPGTRLTVL.

This chain uses TRBV11-2 with TRBJ2-1, with a weak D call TRBD1 (6 bases). With 0 bases removed from V and 3 bases from J, the gap between germline ends came to 9 bases. The CDR3 is made up of 15 amino acids. Germline CDR1 reads SGHAT; CDR2 reads FQNNGV. CDR3: CASSLDWTDYNEQFF. The CDR3 nucleotides are TGTGCCAGCAGCTTAGACTGGACAGACTACAATGAGCAGTTCTTC. Supplemented by reference TRBV11-2 and TRBJ2-1, the full variable domain reads EAGVAQSPRYKIIEKRQSVAFWCNPISGHATLYWYQQILGQGPKLLIQFQNNGVVDDSQLPKDRFSAERLKGVDSTLKIQPAKLEDSAVYLCASSLDWTDYNEQFFGPGTRLTVL.

A few counts support this clonotype. This chain connects TRBV6-6 to TRBJ2-5, with D unresolved. The CDR3 loop spans 13 amino acids. Germline CDR1 MNHNY, CDR2 SVGAGI (reference sequence). Trimming took off 5 bases at V and 1 base at J, with 8 bases between the two ends. The DNA of the CDR3 is TGTGCCAGCAGTACACCTTCCCAAGAGACCCAGTACTTC. It is translated as CASSTPSQETQYF.

The chain has TRBV12-3 or TRBV12-4 and TRBJ1-3; perhaps TRBD1 as D (5 bases). The CDR3 length is 17 residues. Trimming pared 5 bases from V and 2 bases from J, leaving 19 bases between. The CDR3 reads CASSLGTLQGTGNTIYF. The DNA of the CDR3 is TGTGCCAGCAGTCTTGGGACCTTACAAGGGACTGGAAACACCATATATTTT.

There are a few counts of this clonotype. The V call is TRBV2, the J call TRBJ2-1, with D possibly matching TRBD1 (5 bases). The CDR3 length is 15 residues. Germline V gene lookup returns CDR1 SNHLY and CDR2 FYNNEI. Trimming took 8 bases from V and 3 from J, leaving 17 bases between them. This CDR3 is CASQIRQTYYNEQFF. The DNA for the CDR3 is TGTGCCAGCCAAATACGACAGACCTACTACAATGAGCAGTTCTTC.

In this sample, this clonotype turned up a few times. The genes are TRBV5-1 and TRBJ2-3; perhaps D is TRBD1 or TRBD2 (5 bases each). This CDR3 has 15 residues. Germline assignment: CDR1 SGHRS and CDR2 YFSETQ. Trimming stripped 0 bases from V and 5 bases from J, with 13 bases between. This CDR3 is CASSLAGTQGDTQYF. The CDR3 bases are TGCGCCAGCAGCTTGGCCGGGACCCAGGGAGATACGCAGTATTTT.

Remarks on this clonotype: One end of the junction does not line up with germline, which may come from a read error. The chain has TRBV27 and TRBJ2-3; D remains ambiguous. Germline V gene sequence: CDR1 MNHEY, CDR2 SMNVEV (reference sequence). The CDR3 is made up of 13 amino acids. Here the CDR3 reads CASGLLGTDTQYF. CDR3 DNA sequence: TGTGCCAGCGGTTTACTGGGGACAGATACGCAGTATTTT.